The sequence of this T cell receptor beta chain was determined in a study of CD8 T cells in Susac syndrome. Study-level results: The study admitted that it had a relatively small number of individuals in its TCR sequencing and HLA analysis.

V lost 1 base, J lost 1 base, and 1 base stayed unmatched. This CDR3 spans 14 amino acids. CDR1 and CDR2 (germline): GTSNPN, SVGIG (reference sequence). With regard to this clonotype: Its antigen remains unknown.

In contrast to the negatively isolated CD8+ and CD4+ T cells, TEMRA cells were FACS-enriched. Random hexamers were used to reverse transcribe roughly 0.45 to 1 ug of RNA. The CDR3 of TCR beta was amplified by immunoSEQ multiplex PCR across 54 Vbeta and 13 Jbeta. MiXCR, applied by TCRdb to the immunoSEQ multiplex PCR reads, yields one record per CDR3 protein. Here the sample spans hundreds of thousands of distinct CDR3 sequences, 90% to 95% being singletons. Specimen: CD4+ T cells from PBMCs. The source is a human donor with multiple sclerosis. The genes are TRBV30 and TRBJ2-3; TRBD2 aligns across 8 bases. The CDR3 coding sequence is TGTGCCTGGAGTGCACTAGCGGGCACAGATACGCAGTATTTT. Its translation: CAWSALAGTDTQYF.